These 5 T cell receptor beta chains were all obtained from the same sample, sequenced in a study of blood T cell repertoires in COVID-19. Sequencing used immunoSEQ multiplex PCR; TCRdb keeps in-frame clones, though not all of them. Here the sample spans roughly 180,000 clones, 70% to 90% being singletons. The source material was peripheral blood. The receptor source for this set is a woman aged 25 to 45 with active or convalescent COVID-19.

J is TRBJ1-3 and V is TRBV10-3; D unclear. The V gene lost 5 bases and the J gene lost 0 bases, with 11 bases spanning the gap. The CDR3 spans 15 residues. From germline, CDR1 is ENHRY and CDR2 SYGVKD. CDR3 bases: TGTGCCATCAGTTTGAGCGGCGGCTCTGGAAACACCATATATTTT. It translates to CAISLSGGSGNTIYF.

The V call is TRBV3-1 (or the pseudogene TRBV3-2), the J call TRBJ1-2, with D perhaps matching TRBD1 (6 bases). V was pared by 4 bases and J by 4 bases, with 19 bases between. CDR1 and CDR2 from the germline V gene are LGHDT and YNNKEL (reference sequence). CDR3 length: 16 amino acids. The CDR3 region has the DNA TGTGCCAGCAGCCCGGGGAGGGGGACGATCGCCTATGGCTACACCTTC. It yields the protein CASSPGRGTIAYGYTF.

The CDR3 is CASSFRPGRSGGTYEQYF. The DNA for the CDR3 is TGTGCCAGCAGCTTTCGTCCCGGGAGATCCGGCGGGACCTACGAGCAGTACTTC. V and J are TRBV7-2 and TRBJ2-7, with D possibly TRBD2 on 6 matching bases. Trimming shortened V by 3 bases and J by 2 bases, and 23 bases separated the two germline ends. CDR1 and CDR2 from the germline V gene are SGHTA and FQGNSA. CDR3 length: 18 residues.

The chain has TRBV7-9 and TRBJ2-3, with 8 bases fitting TRBD1. CDR1 and CDR2 (germline): SEHNR, FQNEAQ (reference sequence). Trimming at V came to 0 bases and at J to 0 bases, leaving 8 bases not matched to a gene. CDR3 length: 18 residues. CDR3 in DNA: TGTGCCAGCAGCTTAGCAGGTTGGCGGGACAGGAGCACAGATACGCAGTATTTT. It specifies CASSLAGWRDRSTDTQYF.

In this sample, this clone turned up once. This chain connects TRBV20-1 to TRBJ2-4, with unresolved D. Germline V lookup: CDR1 DFQATT, CDR2 SNEGSKA (reference sequence). The germline V and J ends were trimmed by 4 bases and 8 bases, with 15 bases remaining between them. CDR3 size: 13 residues. CDR3 sequence reads: CSATDYPVDIQYF. DNA for the CDR3: TGCAGTGCTACTGATTATCCGGTCGACATTCAGTACTTC.